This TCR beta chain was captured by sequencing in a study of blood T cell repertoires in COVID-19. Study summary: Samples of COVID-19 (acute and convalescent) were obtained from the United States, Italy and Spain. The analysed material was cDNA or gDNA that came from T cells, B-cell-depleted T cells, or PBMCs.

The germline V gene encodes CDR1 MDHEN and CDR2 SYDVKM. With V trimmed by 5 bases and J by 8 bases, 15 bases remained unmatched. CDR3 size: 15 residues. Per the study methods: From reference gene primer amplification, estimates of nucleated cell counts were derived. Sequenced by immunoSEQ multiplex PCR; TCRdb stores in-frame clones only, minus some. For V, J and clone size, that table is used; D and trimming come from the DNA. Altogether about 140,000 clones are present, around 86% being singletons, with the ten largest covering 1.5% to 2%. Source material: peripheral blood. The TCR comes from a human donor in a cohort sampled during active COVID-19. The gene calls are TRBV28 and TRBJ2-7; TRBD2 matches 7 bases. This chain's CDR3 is CASSGKEGGTEKQYF. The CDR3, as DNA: TGTGCCAGCAGTGGAAAGGAGGGAGGGACGGAGAAGCAGTACTTC.